The 18 T cell receptor beta chains reported below all come from one sample, sequenced in a study of vaccination and CD4 T cells after COVID-19. Sequenced with the Oncomine TCR Beta short-read assay was DNA taken from cultured CD4+ T cells. In TCRdb, the PCR reads were re-called with MiXCR into one record per CDR3 protein. The data contain some 12,000 distinct CDR3 sequences, approximately 54% of them singletons. No antigen is known for these receptors. Treatment indicated: roughly 11-day PBMC culture with coronavirus spike peptide pools or control peptides (ViraFEST assay). Source: cultured CD4+ T cells from blood, taken after SARS-CoV-2 vaccination. The source is a human donor with COVID-19.

The CDR3 DNA follows: TGCAGCGTTGGGGGGGGTTTCAATCAGCCCCAGCATTTT. Its translation is CSVGGGFNQPQHF. The rearrangement uses TRBV29-1 and TRBJ1-5; D possibly corresponds to TRBD1 (5 bases). The V gene's germline CDR1 is SQVTM and CDR2 ANQGSEA. The CDR3 runs 13 residues. V lost 4 bases, J lost 3 bases, and 10 bases lay in between.

The chain joins TRBV15 to TRBJ2-1; 8 positions agree with TRBD2. The germline gives CDR1 LNHNV, CDR2 YYDKDF (reference sequence). Trimming removed 3 bases from V and 6 bases from J; junction bases left unmatched: 10. CDR3 size: 16 residues. CDR3 sequence: CATSRAGGGPANEQFF. In nucleotides, the CDR3 is TGTGCCACCAGCAGGGCCGGGGGGGGGCCTGCCAATGAGCAGTTCTTC.

The chain recombines TRBV20-1 with TRBJ1-5; D perhaps matches TRBD1 (5 bases). CDR1 and CDR2 (germline): DFQATT, SNEGSKA (reference sequence). Trimming removed 5 bases at V and 5 bases at J, with 19 bases between. The CDR3 is made up of 15 amino acids. CDR3 sequence (DNA): TGCAGTGCTGGCAAGCAGGGATCTGGAGATCAGCCCCAGCATTTT. It specifies CSAGKQGSGDQPQHF.

The chain couples TRBV4-2 to TRBJ2-3, with D tentatively TRBD2 (6 bases). V shed 1 base and J shed 2 bases, with 13 bases lying between them. From germline, CDR1 is LGHNA and CDR2 YNFKEQ. The CDR3 covers 16 residues. The CDR3 DNA reads as TGTGCCAGCAGCCAAGGTAATGCGGGGAACACAGATACGCAGTATTTT. It yields the protein CASSQGNAGNTDTQYF.

In this sample, this clonotype turned up a few times. The chain couples TRBV7-9 to TRBJ1-2; D uncertain. The V gene's germline CDR1 is SEHNR and CDR2 FQNEAQ (reference sequence). V was pared by 1 base and J by 3 bases, with 3 bases between. The CDR3 is 12 amino acids. The CDR3 is CASSLGDYGYTF. In nucleotides, the CDR3 is TGTGCCAGCAGCTTAGGTGACTATGGCTACACCTTC. Full variable domain (missing parts from reference TRBV7-9 and TRBJ1-2): DTGVSQNPRHKITKRGQNVTFRCDPISEHNRLYWYRQTLGQGPEFLTYFQNEAQLEKSRLLSDRFSAERPKGSFSTLEIQRTEQGDSAMYLCASSLGDYGYTFGSGTRLTVV.

This chain connects TRBV30 to TRBJ2-7; TRBD1 agrees at 10 bases. V was pared by 5 bases and J by 7 bases, with 5 bases of the junction left unmatched. CDR3 length: 12 residues. Germline CDR1 GTSNPN, CDR2 SVGIG (reference sequence). CDR3 sequence: CAWADRGLEQYF. CDR3 sequence (DNA): TGTGCCTGGGCAGACAGGGGGCTAGAGCAGTACTTC.

This clonotype was found a few times. V is TRBV27 and J is TRBJ1-6; TRBD1 matches at 8 bases. This CDR3 contains 14 residues. Losses at the gene ends were 6 bases for V and 6 bases for J; bases not matched to a gene: 4. Looked up from germline, CDR1 is MNHEY and CDR2 is SMNVEV (reference sequence). The CDR3 reads CASSLGQGNSPLHF. As DNA, the CDR3 is TGTGCCAGCAGCCTAGGACAGGGTAATTCACCCCTCCACTTT.

V gene TRBV20-1 combines with J gene TRBJ1-5, with D tentatively TRBD1 (5 bases). Germline V CDR1 and CDR2: DFQATT, SNEGSKA (reference sequence). Trimming pared 6 bases from V and 1 base from J, leaving 10 bases between. This CDR3 spans 13 amino acids. CDR3 coding DNA: TGCAGTGCCCAGGCAGGGAGCAATCAGCCCCAGCATTTT. This codes for CSAQAGSNQPQHF.

This clonotype was observed a single time. V gene TRBV27 combines with J gene TRBJ2-7, with D unclear. The CDR3 loop spans 15 amino acids. The V gene lost 6 bases and the J gene lost 0 bases, with 15 bases spanning the gap. CDR1 is MNHEY, CDR2 SMNVEV, per germline (reference sequence). CDR3 nucleotide sequence: TGTGCCAGCAGAATAACTACAATGGGCTCCTACGAGCAGTACTTC. Its translation is CASRITTMGSYEQYF.

The genes are TRBV6-1 and TRBJ2-2; D is ambiguous. Per the germline V gene, CDR1 is MNHNS and CDR2 is SASEGT. CDR3 length: 14 residues. Trimming took off 3 bases at V and 0 bases at J, with 5 bases between the two ends. CDR3 sequence: CASSELANTGELFF. CDR3 nucleotide sequence: TGTGCCAGCAGTGAGTTGGCGAACACCGGGGAGCTGTTTTTT.

The chain uses TRBV12-3 or TRBV12-4 and TRBJ2-2, with D maybe TRBD1 (5 bases). This CDR3 is 15 amino acids long. Trimming cost V 3 bases and J 2 bases, with 10 bases left between them. The CDR3 reads CASSFATANTGELFF. CDR3 DNA: TGTGCCAGCAGTTTCGCGACAGCCAACACCGGGGAGCTGTTTTTT.

The CDR3 is CASTRGQGPYEQYF. The CDR3 DNA reads as TGTGCCAGTACCCGCGGACAGGGTCCCTACGAGCAGTACTTC. J is TRBJ2-7 and V is TRBV19; 8 bases line up with TRBD1. This CDR3 is 14 amino acids long. J lost 2 bases, V lost 7 bases, and 7 bases had no gene match. Germline CDR1 is LNHDA and CDR2 is SQIVND (reference sequence). The entire variable domain, with the rest obtained from reference TRBV19 and TRBJ2-7, is as follows: DGGITQSPKYLFRKEGQNVTLSCEQNLNHDAMYWYRQDPGQGLRLIYYSQIVNDFQKGDIAEGYSVSREKKESFPLTVTSAQKNPTAFYLCASTRGQGPYEQYFGPGTRLTVT.

The table lists this clonotype with a count of one. The chain recombines TRBV6-1 with TRBJ1-5; D call uncertain. The CDR3 length is 14 residues. The V and J ends lost 2 bases and 6 bases respectively, with 11 bases between them. CDR1 is MNHNS, CDR2 SASEGT, per germline. The CDR3 loop is CASSEWNTRQPQHF. Written as DNA, the CDR3 is TGTGCCAGCAGTGAATGGAATACTCGTCAGCCCCAGCATTTT.

The chain uses TRBV7-2 and TRBJ2-5; D might be TRBD2 (6 bases). The germline CDR1 and CDR2 sequences are SGHTA and FQGNSA. Trimming stripped 5 bases from V and 5 bases from J, with 15 bases between. The CDR3 contains 14 residues. Here the CDR3 reads CTSSPRGGMETQYF. CDR3 DNA: TGTACCAGCAGCCCGAGGGGAGGAATGGAGACCCAGTACTTC.

DNA of the CDR3: TGTGCCAGCAAAGACAGGGCCAATTCACCCCTCCACTTT. Translating gives CASKDRANSPLHF. The chain uses TRBV28 and TRBJ1-6; 7 positions agree with TRBD1. The CDR3 contains 13 residues. Germline lookup yields CDR1 MDHEN and CDR2 SYDVKM. V lost 7 bases to trimming and J lost 7 bases; unmatched junction nucleotides: 4.

The chain recombines TRBV5-6 with TRBJ1-5; 8 positions match TRBD1. Germline-derived CDR1 and CDR2 are SGHDT and YYEEEE. V was pared by 2 bases and J by 3 bases, with 1 base of the junction left unmatched. The CDR3 is 14 amino acids. The CDR3 DNA reads as TGTGCCAGCAGCTTCAGGGGGCACAATCAGCCCCAGCATTTT. Its protein is CASSFRGHNQPQHF.

J is TRBJ2-5 and V is TRBV6-5; D ambiguous. Trimming took 4 bases from V and 6 from J, leaving 9 bases between them. Germline V gives CDR1 MNHEY, CDR2 SVGAGI. The CDR3 length is 12 residues. The CDR3 DNA follows: TGTGCCAGCAGTTTAGGGTCGAAGACCCAGTACTTC. This codes for CASSLGSKTQYF.

This clonotype was seen more than once but under ten times. The gene calls are TRBV10-3 and TRBJ2-3; 8 bases line up with TRBD2. Trimming took 6 bases from V and 3 from J; bases not matched to a gene: 11. The germline V gene has CDR1 ENHRY and CDR2 SYGVKD. The CDR3 extends over 16 amino acids. In DNA form, the CDR3 reads TGTGCCATCAGGGAAGTCAGCGGGGGTATAACAGATACGCAGTATTTT. Its protein is CAIREVSGGITDTQYF.